A single TCR beta chain is shown here with its context. This record belongs to a study of cytomegalovirus exposure and HLA in healthy donors. Looked up from germline, CDR1 is SEHNR and CDR2 is FQNEAQ (reference sequence). The CDR3 covers 14 residues. V lost 1 base, J lost 5 bases, and 3 bases stayed unmatched. PCR primers comprised 60 Vbeta and 13 Jbeta primers. The assay was immunoSEQ multiplex PCR, and TCRdb's table has in-frame clones only and misses some. The sample includes roughly 250,000 clones, about four fifths seen only once; the top ten take about 0.3%. This receptor was obtained from a girl aged 2-10 years in good health and CMV-seronegative. The chain combines TRBV7-9 with TRBJ1-2; 8 positions agree with TRBD1. Sequenced material: PBMCs. The CDR3 nucleotides read TGTGCCAGCAGCTTAGGGACAGGGATATATGGCTACACCTTC. This codes for CASSLGTGIYGYTF.